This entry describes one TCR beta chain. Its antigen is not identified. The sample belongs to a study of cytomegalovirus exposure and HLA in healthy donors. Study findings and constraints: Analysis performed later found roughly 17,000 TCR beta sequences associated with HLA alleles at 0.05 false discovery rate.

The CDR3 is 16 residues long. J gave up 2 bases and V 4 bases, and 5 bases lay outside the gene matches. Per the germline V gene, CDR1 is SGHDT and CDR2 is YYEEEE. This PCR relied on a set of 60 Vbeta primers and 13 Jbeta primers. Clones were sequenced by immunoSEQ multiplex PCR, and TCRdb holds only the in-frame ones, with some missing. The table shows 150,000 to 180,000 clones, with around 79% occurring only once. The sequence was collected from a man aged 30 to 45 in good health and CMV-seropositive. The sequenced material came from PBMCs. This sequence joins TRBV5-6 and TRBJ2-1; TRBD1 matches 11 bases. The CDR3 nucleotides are TGTGCCAGCAGCCCTCCGGGACAGGGGGCCTACAATGAGCAGTTCTTC. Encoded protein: CASSPPGQGAYNEQFF.